Here is one TCR beta chain with its context. The germline CDR1 and CDR2 sequences are GTSNPN and SVGIG (reference sequence). Trimming at V came to 0 bases and at J to 0 bases, leaving 1 base not matched to a gene. The CDR3 is made up of 15 amino acids. Authors' analysis steps: Reference gene primer amplification gave nucleated cell count estimates. Clones were sequenced by immunoSEQ multiplex PCR, and TCRdb holds only the in-frame ones, with some missing. V and J calls and clone size are those listed in that table; D and trimming were worked out from the DNA. The repertoire holds around 300,000 clones, with 91% as singletons. Enrolled during active infection, Seattle patients were then followed longitudinally. The data are from a study of blood T cell repertoires in COVID-19. Study-level information: The study drew acute and convalescent COVID-19 samples from the United States, Italy and Spain. Sample material is recorded as cDNA or gDNA derived from T cells, B-cell-depleted T cells, or PBMCs.

This TCR was recovered from a woman younger than 45 with COVID-19, enrolled during active disease. Specimen: peripheral blood. The chain uses TRBV30 and TRBJ1-4, with 7 bases aligning to TRBD1. In DNA form, the CDR3 reads TGTGCCTGGAGTGTCGGGACAGCAACTAATGAAAAACTGTTTTTT. Protein sequence: CAWSVGTATNEKLFF.